This T cell receptor beta chain is drawn from a study of memory CD4+ T cells and cytomegalovirus serostatus. This clone has just one count. The CDR3 is 14 amino acids. Trimming took 3 bases from V and 3 from J, leaving 6 bases between them. Germline V gene lookup returns CDR1 MDHEN and CDR2 SYDVKM. Sequencing was performed with immunoSEQ multiplex PCR; in TCRdb, only in-frame clones are kept and a portion is missing. The data hold nearly 60,000 clones, with about 81% observed a single time. Single viable CD3+CD4+CD8-CD45RO+ cells were sorted as the memory CD4+ T cells. The chain combines TRBV28 with TRBJ1-6; maybe TRBD1 (5 bases). The sequence was obtained from an adult in good health and CMV-seronegative. The material sequenced was memory CD4+ T cells from blood. The CDR3 region is CASSFGGYNSPLHF. CDR3 nucleotides: TGTGCCAGCAGTTTCGGGGGCTATAATTCACCCCTCCACTTT.